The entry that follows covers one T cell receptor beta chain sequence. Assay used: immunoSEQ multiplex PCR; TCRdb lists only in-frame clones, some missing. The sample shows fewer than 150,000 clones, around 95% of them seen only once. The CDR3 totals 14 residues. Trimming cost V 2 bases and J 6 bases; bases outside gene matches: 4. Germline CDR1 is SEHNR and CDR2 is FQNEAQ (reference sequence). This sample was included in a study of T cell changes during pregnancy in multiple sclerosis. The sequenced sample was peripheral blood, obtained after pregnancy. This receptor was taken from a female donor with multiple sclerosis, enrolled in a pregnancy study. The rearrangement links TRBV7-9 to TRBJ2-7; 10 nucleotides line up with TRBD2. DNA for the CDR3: TGTGCCAGCAGCTTACTAGCGGGAGCTAGCGAGCAGTACTTC. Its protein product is CASSLLAGASEQYF.